The T cell receptor (beta chain) described here comes from a study of blood T cell repertoires in COVID-19. Study-level information: Nucleic acid was either cDNA or gDNA, and it came from T cells, B-cell-depleted T cells, or PBMCs.

The CDR3 runs 16 residues. Per germline, CDR1 SGHDT and CDR2 YYEEEE. The trim removed 4 bases at V and 5 bases at J, leaving 7 bases unmatched. Profiling relied on immunoSEQ multiplex PCR, and the TCRdb table lists in-frame clones only, not all of them. The top ten hold roughly 2% of the sample, which has hundreds of thousands of clones, roughly 90% seen once. Sequenced material: peripheral blood. This receptor was taken from a young man with active or convalescent COVID-19. The chain employs TRBV5-6 and TRBJ2-3; 13 nucleotides agree with TRBD2. The CDR3 loop reads CASSAAGLAGVDTQYF. The CDR3 bases are TGTGCCAGCAGCGCCGCTGGACTAGCGGGAGTAGATACGCAGTATTTT. Full variable domain (outside the CDR3, taken from reference TRBV5-6 and TRBJ2-3): DAGVTQSPTHLIKTRGQQVTLRCSPKSGHDTVSWYQQALGQGPQFIFQYYEEEERQRGNFPDRFSGHQFPNYSSELNVNALLLGDSALYLCASSAAGLAGVDTQYFGPGTRLTVL.